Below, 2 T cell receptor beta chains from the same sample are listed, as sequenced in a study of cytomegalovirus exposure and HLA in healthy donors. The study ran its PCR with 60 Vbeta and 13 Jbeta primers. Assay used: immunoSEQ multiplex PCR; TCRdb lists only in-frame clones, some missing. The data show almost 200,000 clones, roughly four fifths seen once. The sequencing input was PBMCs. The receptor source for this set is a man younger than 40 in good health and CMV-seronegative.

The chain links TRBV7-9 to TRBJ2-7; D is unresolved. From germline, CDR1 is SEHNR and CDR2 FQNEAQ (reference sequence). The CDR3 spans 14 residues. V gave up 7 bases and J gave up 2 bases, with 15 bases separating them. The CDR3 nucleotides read TGTGCCAGCACCCTAGGCAGTGTACCCTACGAGCAGTACTTC. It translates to CASTLGSVPYEQYF. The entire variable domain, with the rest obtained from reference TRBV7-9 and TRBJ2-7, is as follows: DTGVSQNPRHKITKRGQNVTFRCDPISEHNRLYWYRQTLGQGPEFLTYFQNEAQLEKSRLLSDRFSAERPKGSFSTLEIQRTEQGDSAMYLCASTLGSVPYEQYFGPGTRLTVT.

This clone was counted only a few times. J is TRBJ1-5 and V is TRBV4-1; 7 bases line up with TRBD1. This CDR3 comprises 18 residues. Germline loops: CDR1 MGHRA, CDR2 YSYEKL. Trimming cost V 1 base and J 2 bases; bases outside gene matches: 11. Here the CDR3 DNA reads TGCGCCAGCAGCCAAGGTGATACAGGGGATAGACGCAATCAGCCCCAGCATTTT. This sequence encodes CASSQGDTGDRRNQPQHF.